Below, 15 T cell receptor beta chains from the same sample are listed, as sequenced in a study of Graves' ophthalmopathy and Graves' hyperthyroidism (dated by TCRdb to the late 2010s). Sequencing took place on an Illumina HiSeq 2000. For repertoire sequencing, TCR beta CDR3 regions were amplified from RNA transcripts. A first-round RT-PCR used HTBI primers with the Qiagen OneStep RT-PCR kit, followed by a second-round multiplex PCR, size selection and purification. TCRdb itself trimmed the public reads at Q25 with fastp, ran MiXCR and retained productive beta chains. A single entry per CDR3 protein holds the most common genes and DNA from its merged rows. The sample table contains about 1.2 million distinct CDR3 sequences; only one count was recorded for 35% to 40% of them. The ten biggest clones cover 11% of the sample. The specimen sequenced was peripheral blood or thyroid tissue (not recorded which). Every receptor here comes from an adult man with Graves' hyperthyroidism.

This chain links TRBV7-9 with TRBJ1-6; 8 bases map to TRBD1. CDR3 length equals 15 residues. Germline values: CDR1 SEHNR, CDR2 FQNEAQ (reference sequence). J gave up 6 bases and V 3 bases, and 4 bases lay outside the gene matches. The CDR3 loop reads CASSFETGANSPLHF. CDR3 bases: TGTGCCAGCAGCTTTGAGACAGGGGCTAATTCACCCCTCCACTTT.

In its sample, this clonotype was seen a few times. This CDR3 reads CATSRDLQLNTEAFF. The CDR3 nucleotides are TGTGCCACCAGCAGAGATTTGCAGTTAAACACTGAAGCTTTCTTT. The chain couples TRBV15 to TRBJ1-1, with D unresolved. Looked up from germline, CDR1 is LNHNV and CDR2 is YYDKDF (reference sequence). Trimming pared 0 bases from V and 2 bases from J, leaving 10 bases between. The CDR3 loop spans 15 amino acids.

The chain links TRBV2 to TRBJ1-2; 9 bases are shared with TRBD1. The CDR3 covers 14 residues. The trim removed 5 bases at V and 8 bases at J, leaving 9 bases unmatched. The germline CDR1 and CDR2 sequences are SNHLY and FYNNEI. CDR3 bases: TGTGCCAGCAGTCTTCAGGACAGGGGTCGCGGCTACACCTTC. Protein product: CASSLQDRGRGYTF.

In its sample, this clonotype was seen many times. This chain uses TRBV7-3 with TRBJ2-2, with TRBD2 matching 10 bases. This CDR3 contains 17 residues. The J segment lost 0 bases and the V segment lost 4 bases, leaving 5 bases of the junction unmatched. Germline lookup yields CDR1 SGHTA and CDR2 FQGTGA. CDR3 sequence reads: CASSSLLAGANTGELFF. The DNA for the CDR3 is TGTGCCAGCAGCTCACTCCTAGCGGGAGCGAACACCGGGGAGCTGTTTTTT.

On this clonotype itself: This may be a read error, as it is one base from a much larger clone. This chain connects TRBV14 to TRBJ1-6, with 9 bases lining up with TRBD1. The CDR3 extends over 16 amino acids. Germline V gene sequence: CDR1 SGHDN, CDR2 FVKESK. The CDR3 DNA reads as TGTGCCAGCAGCCAGGTGACAGGGGGTTTCAATTCACCCCCCCACTTT. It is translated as CASSQVTGGFNSPPHF.

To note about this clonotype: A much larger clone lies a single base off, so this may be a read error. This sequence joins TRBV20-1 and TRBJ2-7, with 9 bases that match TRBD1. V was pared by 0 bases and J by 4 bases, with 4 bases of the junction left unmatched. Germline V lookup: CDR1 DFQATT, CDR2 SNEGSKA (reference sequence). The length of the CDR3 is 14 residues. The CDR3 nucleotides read TGCAGTGCTAGAGATTTAGGGACAGGGTACGAGCAGTACTTC. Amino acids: CSARDLGTGYEQYF.

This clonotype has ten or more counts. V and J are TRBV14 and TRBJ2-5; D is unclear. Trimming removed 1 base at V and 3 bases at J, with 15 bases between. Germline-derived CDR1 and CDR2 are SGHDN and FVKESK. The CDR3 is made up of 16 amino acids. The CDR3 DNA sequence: TGTGCCAGCAGCCAAGGGGATGGCTTCTCAAAAGAGACCCAGTACTTC. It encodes CASSQGDGFSKETQYF.

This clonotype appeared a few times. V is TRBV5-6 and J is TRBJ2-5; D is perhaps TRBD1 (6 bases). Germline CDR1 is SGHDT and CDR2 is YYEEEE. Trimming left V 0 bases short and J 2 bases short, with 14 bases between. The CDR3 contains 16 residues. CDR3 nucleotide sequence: TGTGCCAGCAGCTTGGTAGCAGGGGTAAAACAAGAGACCCAGTACTTC. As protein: CASSLVAGVKQETQYF.

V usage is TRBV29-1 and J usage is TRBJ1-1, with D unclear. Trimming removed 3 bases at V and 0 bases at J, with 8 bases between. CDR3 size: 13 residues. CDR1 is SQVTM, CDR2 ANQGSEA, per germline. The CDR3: CSVDPYMNTEAFF. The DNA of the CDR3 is TGCAGCGTTGACCCGTATATGAACACTGAAGCTTTCTTT.

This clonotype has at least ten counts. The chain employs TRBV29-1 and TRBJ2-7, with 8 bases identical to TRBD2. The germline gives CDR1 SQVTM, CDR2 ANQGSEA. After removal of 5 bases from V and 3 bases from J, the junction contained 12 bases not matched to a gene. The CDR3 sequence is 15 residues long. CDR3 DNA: TGCAGCGTTCTCGCGTCCACGGGACTAGGCTACGAGCAGTACTTC. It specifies CSVLASTGLGYEQYF.

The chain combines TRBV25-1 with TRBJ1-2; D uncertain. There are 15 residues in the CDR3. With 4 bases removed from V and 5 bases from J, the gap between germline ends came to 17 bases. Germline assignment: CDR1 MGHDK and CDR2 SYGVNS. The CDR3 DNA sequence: TGTGCCAGCAGTGCGAATACCGGGAACAGTTATGGCTACACCTTC. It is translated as CASSANTGNSYGYTF.

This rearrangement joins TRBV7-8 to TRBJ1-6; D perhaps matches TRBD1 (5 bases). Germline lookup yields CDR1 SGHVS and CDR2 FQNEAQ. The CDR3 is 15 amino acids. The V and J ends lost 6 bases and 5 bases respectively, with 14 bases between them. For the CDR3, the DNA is TGTGCCAGCAGTTCGAGCCGGGGGGATAATTCACCCCTCCACTTT. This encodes CASSSSRGDNSPLHF.

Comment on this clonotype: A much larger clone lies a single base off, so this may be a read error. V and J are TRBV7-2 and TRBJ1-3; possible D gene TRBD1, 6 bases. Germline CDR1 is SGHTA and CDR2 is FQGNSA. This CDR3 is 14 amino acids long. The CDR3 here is CAGSFPGTGNTIYF. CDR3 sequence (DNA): TGTGCCGGCAGCTTCCCAGGGACAGGAAACACCATATATTTT.

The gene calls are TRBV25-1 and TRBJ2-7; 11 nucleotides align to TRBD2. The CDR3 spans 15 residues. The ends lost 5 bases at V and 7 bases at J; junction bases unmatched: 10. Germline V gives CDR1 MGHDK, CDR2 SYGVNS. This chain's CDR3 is CASSLSLAGGGEQYF. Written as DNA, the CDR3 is TGTGCCAGCAGTTTAAGTCTAGCGGGAGGAGGAGAGCAGTACTTC.

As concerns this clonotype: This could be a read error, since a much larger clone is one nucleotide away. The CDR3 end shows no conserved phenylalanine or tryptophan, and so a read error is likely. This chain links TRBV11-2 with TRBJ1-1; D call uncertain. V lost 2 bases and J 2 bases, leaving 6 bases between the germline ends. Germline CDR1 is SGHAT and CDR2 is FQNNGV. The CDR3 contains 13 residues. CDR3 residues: CASSLHPNTEAFL. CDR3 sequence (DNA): TGTGCCAGCAGCTTACATCCTAACACTGAAGCTTTCCTT.